This T cell receptor (beta chain) was found in a study of T cells in Graves' hyperthyroidism and ophthalmopathy. Germline V gives CDR1 PRHDT, CDR2 FYEKMQ (reference sequence). The CDR3 is made up of 14 amino acids. V lost 4 bases, J lost 4 bases, and 4 bases stayed unmatched. This clonotype was recorded a few times. The target antigen is unknown. The TCR beta CDR3 regions underwent amplification using RNA transcripts as the source. With the HTBI primer set, the TCR CDR3 went through a first round of RT-PCR. TCRdb reanalysed the multiplex PCR reads using MiXCR and keeps one entry per CDR3 protein. The table records hundreds of thousands of distinct CDR3 sequences, 15% to 20% of them present only once. Study-wide points: Ophthalmopathy got predicted by the model a median roughly six months before its onset.

The receptor was derived from a man aged 35 to 55 with Graves' ophthalmopathy. The material sequenced was blood. The chain employs TRBV13 and TRBJ2-5; TRBD1 matches at 9 bases. This CDR3 is CASSSSGQGETQYF. Here the CDR3 DNA reads TGTGCCAGCAGCTCCTCGGGACAGGGAGAGACCCAGTACTTC.